This is a list of T cell receptor beta chains from one sample in a study of blood T cell repertoires in COVID-19. Libraries were prepared by immunoSEQ multiplex PCR; TCRdb keeps only in-frame clonotypes and omits some of them. The sample contains around 93,000 clones, around four fifths of which appear only once. The material sequenced was peripheral blood. Source of these receptors: an elderly woman with acute or convalescent COVID-19. Each CDR3 is given with its conserved first and last residue. Each record gives: D gene, clone size, V gene, J gene, CDR3 DNA, CDR3 protein. D genes are given only for firm matches. Clone size appears in some rows only: once, few, many, or a class for an expanded clone.

>NA|NA|TRBV6-6|TRBJ1-2
TGTGCCAGCAGTTTTCAGGCCCTAAACTATGGCTACACCTTC
CASSFQALNYGYTF
>TRBD2|NA|TRBV6-5|TRBJ2-3
TGTGCCAGCAGTTCCTGGCTAGCGGGGAGCACAGATACGCAGTATTTT
CASSSWLAGSTDTQYF
>TRBD2|NA|TRBV16|TRBJ2-1
TGTGCCAGCAGCCCCTTGGCTAGCGGCCGTAACAATGAGCAGTTCTTC
CASSPLASGRNNEQFF
>NA|NA|TRBV5-4|TRBJ1-2
TGTGCCAGCAGCCGTACAGGAGTCTATGGCTACACCTTC
CASSRTGVYGYTF
>NA|NA|TRBV20-1|TRBJ2-7
TGCAGTGCCCAGGGCCAGTACGAGCAGTACTTC
CSAQGQYEQYF
>NA|NA|TRBV7-8|TRBJ1-4
TGTGCCAGCAGCTTAGAGGACAGAATTCATGAAAAACTGTTTTTT
CASSLEDRIHEKLFF
>NA|NA|TRBV6-6|TRBJ2-5
TGTGCCAGCAGAAGCAGGGAAAAAGAGACCCAGTACTTC
CASRSREKETQYF
>NA|once|TRBV5-6|TRBJ2-7
TGTGCCAGCAGCCGTGCTGCGACAGCCTTTACCTACGAGCAGTACTTC
CASSRAATAFTYEQYF
>TRBD2|many|TRBV7-2|TRBJ2-7
TGTGCCAGCAGCTTAGGGGCGGGAGTGAAGAACGAGCAGTACTTC
CASSLGAGVKNEQYF
>NA|NA|TRBV7-2|TRBJ2-5
TGTGCCAGCAGCTCATGGACCCTAGCGACCCAGTACTTC
CASSSWTLATQYF
>TRBD2|NA|TRBV4-1|TRBJ2-5
TGCGCCAGCAGCCAAGATATCGGGCTAGCGGGGGGCCAAGAGACCCAGTACTTC
CASSQDIGLAGGQETQYF
>NA|NA|TRBV19|TRBJ2-3
TGTGCCAGTGGGTGGGGGGTAAGCACAGATACGCAGTATTTT
CASGWGVSTDTQYF
>TRBD2|NA|TRBV28|TRBJ2-7
TGTGCCAGCAGTCCGGACAGCGGGGGATCCTACGAGCAGTACTTC
CASSPDSGGSYEQYF
>NA|NA|TRBV4-3|TRBJ2-7
TGCGCCAGCAGCCAAGTTCTTGCCTACGAGCAGTACTTC
CASSQVLAYEQYF
>TRBD2|NA|TRBV7-2|TRBJ2-3
TGTGCCAGCAGCTCCAGCGGGAGGGCCCGAGCAGATACGCAGTATTTT
CASSSSGRARADTQYF
>NA|NA|TRBV4-2|TRBJ2-3
TGTGCCAGCAGCCAAGATAACTACCTTTTAGATACGCAGTATTTT
CASSQDNYLLDTQYF
>NA|many|TRBV5-1|TRBJ2-7
TGCGCCAGCAGCCCCGGACTAATGACCTACGAGCAGTACTTC
CASSPGLMTYEQYF
>TRBD1|few|TRBV5-1|TRBJ2-7
TGCGCCAGCAGCTTGACAGGGGGCGCTTACGAGCAGTACTTC
CASSLTGGAYEQYF
>TRBD1|NA|TRBV5-1|TRBJ2-5
TGCGCCAGCAGCTTGGGGACAGGGCGGGAGACCCAGTACTTC
CASSLGTGRETQYF
>NA|NA|TRBV28|TRBJ1-4
TGTGCCAGTTATCCGGGGGTTGGGGGTGAAAAACTGTTTTTT
CASYPGVGGEKLFF
>NA|NA|TRBV28|TRBJ1-4
TGTGCCAGCTCCATGATAAGGGGAACCGAAAAACTGTTTTTT
CASSMIRGTEKLFF
>NA|NA|TRBV6-1|TRBJ1-5
TGTGCCAGCAGTGATGGGGGTGACCTTCAGGGGCGCAATCAGCCCCAGCATTTT
CASSDGGDLQGRNQPQHF
>TRBD1|NA|TRBV20-1|TRBJ1-1
TGCAGTGCTTCGACAGGGGTAGAAGCTTTCTTT
CSASTGVEAFF
>TRBD2|once|TRBV7-2|TRBJ2-5
TGTGCCAGCAGCTTAGTGTGGACTAGCGGGGGGGAACAAGAGACCCAGTACTTC
CASSLVWTSGGEQETQYF
>TRBD2|NA|TRBV18|TRBJ2-7
TGTGCCAGCTCGCCCGGGACTAGCGGACATTACGAGCAGTACTTC
CASSPGTSGHYEQYF
>TRBD1|NA|TRBV19|TRBJ1-1
TGTGCCAGCGCCTGGGACAGCTTCACTGAAGCTTTCTTT
CASAWDSFTEAFF